This TCR beta chain was sequenced for a study of cytomegalovirus exposure and HLA in healthy donors. Germline loops: CDR1 SEHNR, CDR2 FQNEAQ (reference sequence). This CDR3 is 14 amino acids long. V gave up 1 base and J gave up 5 bases; unmatched junction bases: 3. The PCR employed 60 Vbeta primers together with 13 Jbeta primers. TCRdb keeps only in-frame clones here, not all; method: immunoSEQ multiplex PCR. Of around 160,000 clones detected, about 70% appear once; the ten largest clones hold 2.5% to 3%. This TCR was sampled from a middle-aged woman in good health and CMV-seropositive. Sequenced input: PBMCs. The rearrangement joins TRBV7-9 to TRBJ2-5, with 8 bases matching TRBD2. The CDR3 spells CASSLVTGGETQYF. Written as DNA, the CDR3 is TGTGCCAGCAGCTTAGTAACGGGAGGGGAGACCCAGTACTTC.